This T cell receptor beta chain was captured by sequencing in a study of blood T cell repertoires in COVID-19. Generated by immunoSEQ multiplex PCR, the TCRdb table keeps only in-frame clones and is missing some. The sample shows about 220,000 clones, around nine tenths of them seen only once. The CDR3 length is 15 residues. V dropped 7 bases and J dropped 3 bases, with 18 bases sitting between them. Germline-derived CDR1 and CDR2 are LNHDA and SQIVND (reference sequence). Sequences were obtained from peripheral blood. The chain links TRBV19 to TRBJ1-1, with D possibly TRBD1 on 6 matching bases. The receptor was isolated from a man aged 40-49 years with acute or convalescent COVID-19. The CDR3 loop is CASTLRGGPYTEAFF. As DNA, the CDR3 is TGTGCCAGTACCCTACGGGGGGGGCCGTACACTGAAGCTTTCTTT.